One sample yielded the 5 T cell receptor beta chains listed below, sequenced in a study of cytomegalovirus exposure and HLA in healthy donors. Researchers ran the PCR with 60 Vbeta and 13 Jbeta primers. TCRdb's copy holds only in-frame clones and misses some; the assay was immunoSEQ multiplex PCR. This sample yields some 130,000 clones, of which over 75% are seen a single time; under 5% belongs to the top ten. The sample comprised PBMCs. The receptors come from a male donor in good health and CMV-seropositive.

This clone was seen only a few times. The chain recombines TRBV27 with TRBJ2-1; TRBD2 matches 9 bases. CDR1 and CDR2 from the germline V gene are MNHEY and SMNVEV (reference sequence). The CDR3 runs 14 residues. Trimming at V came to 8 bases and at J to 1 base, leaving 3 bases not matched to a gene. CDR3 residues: CASRLAESYNEQFF. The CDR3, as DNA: TGTGCCAGCCGACTAGCGGAATCCTACAATGAGCAGTTCTTC.

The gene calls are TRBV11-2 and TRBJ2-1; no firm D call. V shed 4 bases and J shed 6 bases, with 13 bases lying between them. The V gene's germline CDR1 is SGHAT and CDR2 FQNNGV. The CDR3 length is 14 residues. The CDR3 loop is CASSSRLGINEQFF. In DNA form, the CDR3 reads TGTGCCAGCAGCTCTAGACTTGGAATCAATGAGCAGTTCTTC.

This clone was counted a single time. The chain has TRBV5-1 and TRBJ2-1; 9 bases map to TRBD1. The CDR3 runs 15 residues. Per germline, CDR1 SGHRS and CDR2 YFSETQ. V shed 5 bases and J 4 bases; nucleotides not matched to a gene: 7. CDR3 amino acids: CASSPTGQGYNEQFF. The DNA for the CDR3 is TGCGCCAGCAGTCCCACGGGACAGGGATACAATGAGCAGTTCTTC.

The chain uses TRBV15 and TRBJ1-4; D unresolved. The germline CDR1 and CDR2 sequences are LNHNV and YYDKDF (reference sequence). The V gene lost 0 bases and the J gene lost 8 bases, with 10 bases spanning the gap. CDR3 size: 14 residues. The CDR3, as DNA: TGTGCCACCAGCAGAGAGAGGGCTGAGGAAAAACTGTTTTTT. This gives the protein CATSRERAEEKLFF.

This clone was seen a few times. CDR3 in DNA: TGCGCCAGCAGCCCGGGACAGGGGTACTACAATGAGCAGTTCTTC. Its translation: CASSPGQGYYNEQFF. The chain joins TRBV5-1 to TRBJ2-1; TRBD1 matches 10 bases. This CDR3 comprises 15 residues. Trimming cost V 4 bases and J 3 bases; bases outside gene matches: 4. Germline CDR1 and CDR2: SGHRS and YFSETQ. Using reference TRBV5-1 and TRBJ2-1 for the parts outside the CDR3, the full variable domain is KAGVTQTPRYLIKTRGQQVTLSCSPISGHRSVSWYQQTPGQGLQFLFEYFSETQRNKGNFPGRFSGRQFSNSRSEMNVSTLELGDSALYLCASSPGQGYYNEQFFGPGTRLTVL.